The entry below gives a single T cell receptor beta chain sequence along with its context. Its antigen remains unidentified. These data are taken from a study of T cells in Graves' hyperthyroidism and ophthalmopathy. Study findings and constraints: Using 13 V-J features, a model discriminated ophthalmopathy from stable hyperthyroidism. Blood also showed most of the thyroid clonotypes that were expanded above 0.001.

RNA transcripts gave rise to amplified TCR beta CDR3 regions. An initial round of RT-PCR targeting the TCR CDR3 relied on the HTBI primer set. Via MiXCR, TCRdb re-called the multiplex PCR reads, giving one row per CDR3 protein. Of 300,000 to 500,000 distinct CDR3 sequences listed, more than 13% are singletons. Ophthalmopathy patients all had a Clinical Activity Score of at least 3, a NOSPECS grade of at least 4 and disease under 3 months old. PBMCs were sourced from roughly 10 ml fresh peripheral blood. The V end was cut by 6 bases, the J end by 2 bases, with 16 bases between. The CDR3 runs 15 residues. Germline-derived CDR1 and CDR2 are ENHRY and SYGVKD.

Sequencing was carried out using blood. This chain joins TRBV10-3 and TRBJ1-2, with D possibly TRBD1 on 6 matching bases. The TCR comes from a man in his fifties or sixties with Graves' ophthalmopathy. The CDR3 nucleotides read TGTGCCATCAGGGCCGGACAGAACCCGAACTATGGCTACACCTTC. Its protein product is CAIRAGQNPNYGYTF.